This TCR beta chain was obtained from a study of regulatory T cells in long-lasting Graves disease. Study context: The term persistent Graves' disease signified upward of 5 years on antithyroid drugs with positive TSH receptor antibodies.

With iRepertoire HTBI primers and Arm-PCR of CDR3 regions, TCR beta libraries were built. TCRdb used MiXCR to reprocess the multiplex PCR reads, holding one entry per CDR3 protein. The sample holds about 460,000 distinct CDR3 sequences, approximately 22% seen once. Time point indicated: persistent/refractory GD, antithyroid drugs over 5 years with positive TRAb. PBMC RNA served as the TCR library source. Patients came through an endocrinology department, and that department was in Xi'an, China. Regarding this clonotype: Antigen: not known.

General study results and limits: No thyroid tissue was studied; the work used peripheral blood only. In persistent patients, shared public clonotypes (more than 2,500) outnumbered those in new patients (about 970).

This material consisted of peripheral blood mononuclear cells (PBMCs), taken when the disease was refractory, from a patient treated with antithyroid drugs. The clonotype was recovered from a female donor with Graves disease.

The CDR3 bases are TGCAGTGCCCGAGGGGGTGGAGGGGGGGAGCTGTTTTTT. This encodes CSARGGGGGELFF. The V gene is TRBV20-1, the J gene TRBJ2-2; either TRBD1 or TRBD2 may supply D (6 bases each). Germline assignment: CDR1 DFQATT and CDR2 SNEGSKA (reference sequence). There are 13 residues in the CDR3. The ends were cut back, 6 bases at V and 8 bases at J, with 16 bases in the middle.